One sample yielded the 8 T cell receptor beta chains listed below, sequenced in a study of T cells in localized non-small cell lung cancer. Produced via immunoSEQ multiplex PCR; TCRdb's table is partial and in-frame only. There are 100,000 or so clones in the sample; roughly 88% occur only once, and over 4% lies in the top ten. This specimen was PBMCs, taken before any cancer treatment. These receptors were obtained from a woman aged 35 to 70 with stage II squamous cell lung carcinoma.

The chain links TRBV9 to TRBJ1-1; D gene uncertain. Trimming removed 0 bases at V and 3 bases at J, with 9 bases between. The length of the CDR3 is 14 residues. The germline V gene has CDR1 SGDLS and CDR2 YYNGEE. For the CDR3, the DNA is TGTGCCAGCAGCGTAGGAGGGAGGGACACTGAAGCTTTCTTT. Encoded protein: CASSVGGRDTEAFF. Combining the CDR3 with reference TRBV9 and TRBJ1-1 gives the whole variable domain DSGVTQTPKHLITATGQRVTLRCSPRSGDLSVYWYQQSLDQGLQFLIQYYNGEERAKGNILERFSAQQFPDLHSELNLSSLELGDSALYFCASSVGGRDTEAFFGQGTRLTVV.

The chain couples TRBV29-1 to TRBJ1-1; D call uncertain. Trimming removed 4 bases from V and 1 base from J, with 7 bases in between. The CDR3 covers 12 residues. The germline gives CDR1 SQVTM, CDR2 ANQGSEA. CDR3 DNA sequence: TGCAGCGTTGCTAGGCAGAACACTGAAGCTTTCTTT. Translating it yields CSVARQNTEAFF.

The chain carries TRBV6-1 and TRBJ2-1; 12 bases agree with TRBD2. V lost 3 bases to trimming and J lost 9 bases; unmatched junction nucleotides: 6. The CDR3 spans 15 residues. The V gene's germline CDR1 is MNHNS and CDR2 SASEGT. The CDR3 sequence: CASSDRGLAGSEQFF. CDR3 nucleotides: TGTGCCAGCAGTGATCGAGGACTAGCGGGAAGTGAGCAGTTCTTC.

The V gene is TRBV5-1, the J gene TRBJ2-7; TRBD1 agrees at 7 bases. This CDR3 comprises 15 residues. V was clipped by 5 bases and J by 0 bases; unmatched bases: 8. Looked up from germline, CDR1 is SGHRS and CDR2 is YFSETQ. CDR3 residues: CASSFLRDSSYEQYF. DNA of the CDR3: TGCGCCAGCAGTTTCCTCCGGGACAGCTCCTACGAGCAGTACTTC.

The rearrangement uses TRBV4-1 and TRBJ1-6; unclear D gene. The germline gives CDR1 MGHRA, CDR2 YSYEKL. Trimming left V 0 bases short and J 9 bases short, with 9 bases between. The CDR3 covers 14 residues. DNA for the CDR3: TGCGCCAGCAGCCAAGAAGGGTTTACTTCACCCCTCCACTTT. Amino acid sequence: CASSQEGFTSPLHF.

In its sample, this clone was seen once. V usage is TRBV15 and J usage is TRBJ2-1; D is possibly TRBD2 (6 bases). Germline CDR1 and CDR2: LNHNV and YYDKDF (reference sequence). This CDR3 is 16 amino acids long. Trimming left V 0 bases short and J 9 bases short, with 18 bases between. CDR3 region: CATSRDLPGSGGEQFF. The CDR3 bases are TGTGCCACCAGCAGAGATCTGCCCGGGAGTGGAGGTGAGCAGTTCTTC.

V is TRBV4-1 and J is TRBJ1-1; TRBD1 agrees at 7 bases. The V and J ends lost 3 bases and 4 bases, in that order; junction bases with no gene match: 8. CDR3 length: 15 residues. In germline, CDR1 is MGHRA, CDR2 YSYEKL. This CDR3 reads CASSQNRGTFTEAFF. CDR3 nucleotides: TGCGCCAGCAGCCAGAACAGGGGAACTTTCACTGAAGCTTTCTTT.

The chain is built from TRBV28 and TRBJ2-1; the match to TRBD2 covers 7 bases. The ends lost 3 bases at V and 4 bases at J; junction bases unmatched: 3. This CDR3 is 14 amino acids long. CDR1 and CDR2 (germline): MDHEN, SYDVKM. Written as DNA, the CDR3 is TGTGCCAGCAGTTTGCTAGCGGAGTACAATGAGCAGTTCTTC. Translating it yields CASSLLAEYNEQFF.